Reported below is one TCR beta chain. The antigen remains unidentified. The sample belongs to a study of graft-versus-host responses after intestinal transplantation. General study findings and limits: Some patients had graft-donor T cell macrochimerism, and their allografts showed high graft-versus-host to host-versus-graft clonal ratios.

The repertoire was sequenced with immunoSEQ multiplex PCR; TCRdb's copy has only in-frame clones and lacks some. The sample consists of more than 100,000 clones, over 85% of them appearing once. The CDR3 is 16 residues long. Germline CDR1 reads SGHDN; CDR2 reads FVKESK. The junction had 3 bases not matched to a gene; V was cut back by 1 base and J by 0 bases. The rearrangement links TRBV14 to TRBJ2-3; TRBD2 agrees at 8 bases. The sequence was collected from a human donor who received an intestinal transplant. The sequences come from unstimulated CD8+ T cells sorted from spleen or lymph node cells, collected before intestinal transplant. CDR3: CASSQGAGASTDTQYF. CDR3 coding DNA: TGTGCCAGCAGCCAAGGAGCGGGGGCAAGCACAGATACGCAGTATTTT.